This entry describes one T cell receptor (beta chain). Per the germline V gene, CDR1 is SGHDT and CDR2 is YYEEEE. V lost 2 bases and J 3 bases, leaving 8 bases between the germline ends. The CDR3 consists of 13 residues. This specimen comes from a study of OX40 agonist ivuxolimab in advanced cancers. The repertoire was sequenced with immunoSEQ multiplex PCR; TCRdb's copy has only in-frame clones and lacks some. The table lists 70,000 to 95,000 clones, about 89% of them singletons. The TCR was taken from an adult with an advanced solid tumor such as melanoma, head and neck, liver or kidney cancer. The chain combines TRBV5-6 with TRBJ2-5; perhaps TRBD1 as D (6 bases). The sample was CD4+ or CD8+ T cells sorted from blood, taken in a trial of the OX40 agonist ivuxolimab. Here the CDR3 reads CASSFSGEETQYF. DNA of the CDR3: TGTGCCAGCAGCTTCTCAGGGGAAGAGACCCAGTACTTC. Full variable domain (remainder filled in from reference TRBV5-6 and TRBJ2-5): DAGVTQSPTHLIKTRGQQVTLRCSPKSGHDTVSWYQQALGQGPQFIFQYYEEEERQRGNFPDRFSGHQFPNYSSELNVNALLLGDSALYLCASSFSGEETQYFGPGTRLLVL.